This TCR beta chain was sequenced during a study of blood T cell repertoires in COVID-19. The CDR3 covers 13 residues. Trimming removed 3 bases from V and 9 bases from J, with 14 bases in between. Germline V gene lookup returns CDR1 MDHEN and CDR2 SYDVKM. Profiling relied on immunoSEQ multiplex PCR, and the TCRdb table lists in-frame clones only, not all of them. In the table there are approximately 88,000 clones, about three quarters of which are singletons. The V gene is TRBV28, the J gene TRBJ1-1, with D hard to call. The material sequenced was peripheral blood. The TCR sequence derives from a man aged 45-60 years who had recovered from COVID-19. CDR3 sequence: CASSFPAPGKAFF. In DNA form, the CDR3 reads TGTGCCAGCAGTTTCCCGGCCCCAGGCAAAGCTTTCTTT.